Below, 5 T cell receptor beta chains from the same sample are listed, as sequenced in a study of T cell changes during pregnancy in multiple sclerosis. Some clones are missing from TCRdb's copy, which holds only in-frame ones; the method was immunoSEQ multiplex PCR. This table holds roughly 61,000 clones, roughly 93% found once. The sample was peripheral blood, taken after pregnancy. The receptors here all came from a female donor with multiple sclerosis, enrolled in a pregnancy study.

This sequence joins TRBV4-1 and TRBJ2-1; 7 bases are shared with TRBD2. This CDR3 spans 13 amino acids. The V segment lost 7 bases and the J segment 5 bases; nucleotides outside the gene matches: 5. Germline CDR1 and CDR2: MGHRA and YSYEKL. CDR3 protein: CASTGRGHNEQFF. CDR3 sequence (DNA): TGCGCCAGCACGGGGAGGGGACACAATGAGCAGTTCTTC.

The chain combines TRBV2 with TRBJ2-2; perhaps TRBD1 as D (6 bases). The germline gives CDR1 SNHLY, CDR2 FYNNEI. There are 15 residues in the CDR3. Trimming took off 2 bases at V and 6 bases at J, with 13 bases between the two ends. The CDR3 region is CASSESPGVAGELFF. CDR3 DNA: TGTGCCAGCAGTGAATCTCCAGGGGTGGCCGGGGAGCTGTTTTTT.

The chain carries TRBV5-4 and TRBJ2-3; 7 bases align to TRBD2. Germline values: CDR1 SGHNT, CDR2 YYREEE (reference sequence). The ends lost 4 bases at V and 3 bases at J; junction bases unmatched: 8. The CDR3 is 15 residues long. The DNA of the CDR3 is TGTGCCAGCAGCCCGAAGGCGGGAGTTACAGATACGCAGTATTTT. This gives the protein CASSPKAGVTDTQYF.

This sequence joins TRBV11-2 and TRBJ1-2, with TRBD1 as a possible D gene (6 bases). V lost 0 bases and J 4 bases, leaving 9 bases between the germline ends. Germline V gene data show CDR1 as SGHAT and CDR2 as FQNNGV. CDR3 length: 14 amino acids. The CDR3: CASSLDQGSYGYTF. DNA of the CDR3: TGTGCCAGCAGCTTAGACCAGGGGTCCTATGGCTACACCTTC. Full variable domain (missing parts from reference TRBV11-2 and TRBJ1-2): EAGVAQSPRYKIIEKRQSVAFWCNPISGHATLYWYQQILGQGPKLLIQFQNNGVVDDSQLPKDRFSAERLKGVDSTLKIQPAKLEDSAVYLCASSLDQGSYGYTFGSGTRLTVV.

The chain recombines TRBV29-1 with TRBJ2-6; D unresolved. The CDR3 has 16 residues. CDR1 and CDR2 from the germline V gene are SQVTM and ANQGSEA. V shed 0 bases and J shed 3 bases, with 12 bases lying between them. The CDR3 DNA follows: TGCAGCGTTGAAGATAAGGTCCGGGTTGGGGCCAACGTCCTGACTTTC. Protein: CSVEDKVRVGANVLTF.